This paragraph covers one T cell receptor (beta chain) sequence. Per sample, at least 5 micrograms of total RNA were extracted. These data belong to a study of blood T cells in healthy people across ages. Primed by a sample-barcoded 5' primer and a J-beta primer mix, a second PCR proceeded for about 6 to 12 cycles. Through a template-switch adaptor with 12 random nucleotides, each cDNA molecule received a tag. CDR3-containing paired-end reads numbering at least 2.5 million came from each sample. TCRdb reprocessed the 5' RACE reads via MiXCR and lists one record per CDR3 protein. This table has around 1.7 million distinct CDR3 sequences, roughly 27% appearing once. With 7 bases removed from V and 2 bases from J, the gap between germline ends came to 16 bases. CDR3 length: 15 amino acids.

V and J are TRBV12-3 or TRBV12-4 and TRBJ2-3, with D maybe TRBD2 (7 bases). The receptor comes from a woman aged 25 to 45 in good health. Input material: blood. The CDR3 sequence: CASNWGGGFTDTQYF. In DNA, the CDR3 is TGTGCCAGCAACTGGGGGGGCGGATTCACAGATACGCAGTATTTT.